This T cell receptor (beta chain) was captured in a study of post-analysis software for immune sequencing data (dated by TCRdb to about 2015). About the study as a whole: Relapsing-remitting, secondary progressive and progressive-relapsing multiple sclerosis were recorded as disease courses, and subtype annotation was lacking for some patients. A subset of samples was prepared in parallel using single-end sample barcoding, then pooled and co-amplified after Illumina adapter ligation. Patient repertoires were compared against ten to twelve previously published healthy control repertoires from donors aged 6 to 25 years. Broad study findings and their caveats: Patients showed significantly higher frequencies than controls for a few TRBV segments, among them TRBV5-6, TRBV5-1 and TRBV20-1. The control group was slightly older than the multiple sclerosis patient group. Multiple sclerosis patients had significantly lower normalized Chao1 diversity than controls, a result that suggests substantial peripheral T-cell clonal expansion. Direct clustering with F measure revealed strong co-clustering of samples prepared in the same batch, which led to a batch-effect correction.

The library was produced with PCR. TCRdb lists the instrument as Illumina HiSeq 2500. To reduce PCR and sequencing biases, unique molecular identifiers were built into the TCR beta cDNA libraries. Every 1 to 10 million input T cells yielded about 500,000 cDNA molecules, meaning each molecule approximated one T cell. Patient libraries were prepared and sequenced with the same protocol used for the earlier healthy control dataset. Within a given batch, samples were prepared together, multiplexed and sequenced on the same HiSeq lane. The original pipeline was this. MIGEC was used to process the raw barcoded reads, and molecular identifier groups with only a single read were discarded before consensus assembly and CDR3 extraction. Clonotype tables were post-analysed with VDJtools, normalizing diversity by down-sampling all datasets to the smallest sample size. Repertoire overlap clustering matched CDR3 amino acid but not nucleotide sequences to correct batch-related cross-sample contamination. The raw public data were reprocessed by TCRdb itself: fastp quality trimming at Q25, MiXCR clonotype calling, in-frame beta chains only. Under each unique CDR3 protein, matching rows form one entry showing the most common genes and DNA. These V and J calls derive from TCRdb rather than the authors' analysis. Counted in this sample were some 370,000 distinct CDR3 sequences; roughly 35% of them appeared once. 13% of the sample goes to the ten largest clones.

TCR beta repertoires were profiled from peripheral blood of 10 to 15 young patients with multiple sclerosis to demonstrate the VDJtools post-analysis software. The patients with multiple sclerosis were children and adolescents between roughly 6 and 17 years of age. Germline trimming: 7 bases from V, 0 bases from J; junction bases outside gene matches: 8. Sequences MNHNS (CDR1) and SASEGT (CDR2) are obtained from the germline V gene. From the cysteine through the phenylalanine, the CDR3 covers 17 amino acids. Only the CDR3 portion is preserved as DNA: 51 bases, with reading frame beginning at the first base. Remarks on this clonotype: What this receptor recognizes is not known. No base qualities exist here, and no much larger clone lies one base off it.

The TCR comes from a girl aged 10-17 years with multiple sclerosis. Recombination linked TRBV6-1 to TRBJ2-6; 8 central nucleotides agree with TRBD1. The sample consisted of blood. The DNA is TGTGCCAGCACCAAAACAGGGGGTAGCTCTGGGGCCAACGTCCTGACTTTC. Translation gives CASTKTGGSSGANVLTF.